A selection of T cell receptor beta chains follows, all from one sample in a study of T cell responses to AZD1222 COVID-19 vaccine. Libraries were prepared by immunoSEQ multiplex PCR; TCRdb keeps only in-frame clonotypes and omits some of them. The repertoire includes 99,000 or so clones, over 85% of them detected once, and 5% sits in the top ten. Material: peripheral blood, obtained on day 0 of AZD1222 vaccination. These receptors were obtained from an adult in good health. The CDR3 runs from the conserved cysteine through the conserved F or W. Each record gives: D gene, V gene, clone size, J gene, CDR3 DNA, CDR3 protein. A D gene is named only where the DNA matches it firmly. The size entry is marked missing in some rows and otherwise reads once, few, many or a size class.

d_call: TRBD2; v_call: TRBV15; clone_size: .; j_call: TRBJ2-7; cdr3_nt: TGTGCCACCAGCGGGGACCGCGGGAGCTCCTACGAGCAGTACTTC; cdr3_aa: CATSGDRGSSYEQYF
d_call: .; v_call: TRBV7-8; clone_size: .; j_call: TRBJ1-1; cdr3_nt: TGTGCCAGCGGGGATAAAGCTGAAGCTTTCTTT; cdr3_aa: CASGDKAEAFF
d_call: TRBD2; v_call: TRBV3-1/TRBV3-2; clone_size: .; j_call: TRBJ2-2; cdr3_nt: TGTGCCAGCAGCCAGGGACTAGAGAACACCGGGGAGCTGTTTTTT; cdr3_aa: CASSQGLENTGELFF
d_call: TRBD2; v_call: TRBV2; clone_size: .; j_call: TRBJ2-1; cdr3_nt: TGTGCCAGCAGTGAAGGGTCTAGCGGCTACAATGAGCAGTTCTTC; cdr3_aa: CASSEGSSGYNEQFF
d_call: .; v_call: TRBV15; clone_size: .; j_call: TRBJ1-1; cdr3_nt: TGTGCCACCAGCAGAGATAGTCTATTCGAGAACACTGAAGCTTTCTTT; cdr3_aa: CATSRDSLFENTEAFF
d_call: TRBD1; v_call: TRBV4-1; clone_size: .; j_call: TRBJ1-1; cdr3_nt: TGCGCCAGCAGCACATGGGACAGGGGGCAAACTGAAGCTTTCTTT; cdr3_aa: CASSTWDRGQTEAFF
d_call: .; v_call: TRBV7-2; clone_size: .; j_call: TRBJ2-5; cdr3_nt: TGTGCCAGCAGCTTATTCCCTCAAGAGACCCAGTACTTC; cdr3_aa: CASSLFPQETQYF
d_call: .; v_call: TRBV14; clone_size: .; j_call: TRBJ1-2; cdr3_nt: TGTGCCAGCAGCCGCGGGGCCTCCGGTGGGGGCTACACCTTC; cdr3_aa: CASSRGASGGGYTF
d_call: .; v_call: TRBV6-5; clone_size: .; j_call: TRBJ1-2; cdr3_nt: TGTGCCAGCAGTTACAGCAGGGGTGAAGGCTACACCTTC; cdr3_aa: CASSYSRGEGYTF
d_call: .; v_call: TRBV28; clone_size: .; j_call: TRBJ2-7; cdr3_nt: TGTGCCAGCACCCTTATGGCAGGTTCCTCCTACGAGCAGTACTTC; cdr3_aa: CASTLMAGSSYEQYF
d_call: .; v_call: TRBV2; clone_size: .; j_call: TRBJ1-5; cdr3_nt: TGTGCCAGCAGTAACATTTGGGGTGGAGATCAGCCCCAGCATTTT; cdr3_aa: CASSNIWGGDQPQHF
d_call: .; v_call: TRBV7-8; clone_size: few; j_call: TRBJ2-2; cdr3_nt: TGTGCCAGCATTAGCGGCGCTTCAGGAACCGGGGAGCTGTTTTTT; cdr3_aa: CASISGASGTGELFF
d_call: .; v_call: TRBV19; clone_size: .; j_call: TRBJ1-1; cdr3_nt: TGTGCCAGTACCCCAAAGAGGGATCGGAACACTGAAGCTTTCTTT; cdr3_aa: CASTPKRDRNTEAFF
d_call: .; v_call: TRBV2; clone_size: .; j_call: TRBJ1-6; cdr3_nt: TGTGCCAGCACCGAACAGGGAAACTATAATTCACCCCTCCACTTT; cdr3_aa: CASTEQGNYNSPLHF
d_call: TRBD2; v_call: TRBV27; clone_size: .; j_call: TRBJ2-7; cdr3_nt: TGTGCCAGCAGTAGAGCTAGCGGGAGCGACGAGCAGTACTTC; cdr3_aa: CASSRASGSDEQYF
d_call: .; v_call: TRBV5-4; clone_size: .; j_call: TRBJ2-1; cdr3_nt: TGTGCCAGCAGCTTGGGGCTAGCGAAGGGGGTCCGTGAGCAGTTCTTC; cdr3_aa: CASSLGLAKGVREQFF
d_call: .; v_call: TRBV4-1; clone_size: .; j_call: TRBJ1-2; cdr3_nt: TGCGCCAGCAGCCAACCTCTTGGGGGGGGCCTATTCCCTGGCTACACCTTC; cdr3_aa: CASSQPLGGGLFPGYTF
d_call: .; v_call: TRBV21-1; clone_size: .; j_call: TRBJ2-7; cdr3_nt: TGTGCCAGCAGCAAAAGTGGGACTAGCTACGAGCAGTACTTC; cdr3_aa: CASSKSGTSYEQYF
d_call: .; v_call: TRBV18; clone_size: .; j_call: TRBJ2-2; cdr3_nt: TGTGCCAGCTCACTCCAGGGAGGCACCGGGGAGCTGTTTTTT; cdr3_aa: CASSLQGGTGELFF
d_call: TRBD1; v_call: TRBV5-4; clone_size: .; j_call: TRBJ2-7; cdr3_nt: TGTGCCAGCAGCAAGGGACAGGGGATCTCCTACGAGCAGTACTTC; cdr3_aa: CASSKGQGISYEQYF
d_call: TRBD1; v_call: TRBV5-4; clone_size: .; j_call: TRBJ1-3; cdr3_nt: TGTGCCAGCAGCTTACCCACAGGGGGTGGAAACACCATATATTTT; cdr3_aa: CASSLPTGGGNTIYF
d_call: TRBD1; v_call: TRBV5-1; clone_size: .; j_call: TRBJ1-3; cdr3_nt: TGCGCCAGCAGCAACCCGGGACAGGGCCCCGAGGTTGGAAACACCATATATTTT; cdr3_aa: CASSNPGQGPEVGNTIYF
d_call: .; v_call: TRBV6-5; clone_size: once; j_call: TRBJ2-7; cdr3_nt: TGTGCCAGCACCCAACAGGGCGACGAGCAGTACTTC; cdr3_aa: CASTQQGDEQYF
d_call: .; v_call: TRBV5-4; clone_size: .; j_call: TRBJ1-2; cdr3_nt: TGTGCCAGCAGCTTGTCGGGGGCGAGGGTGGCCACCTTC; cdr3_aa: CASSLSGARVATF
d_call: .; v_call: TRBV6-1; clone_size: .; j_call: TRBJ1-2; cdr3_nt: TGTGCCAGCAGTGAAAACGGAAAGTATGGCTACACCTTC; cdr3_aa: CASSENGKYGYTF
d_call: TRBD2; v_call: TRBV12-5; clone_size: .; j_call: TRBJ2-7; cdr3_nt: TGTGCTAGTGGTTTGACCCCCCCCGATATGGGAGGGCCCTACGAGCAGTACTTC; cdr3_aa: CASGLTPPDMGGPYEQYF
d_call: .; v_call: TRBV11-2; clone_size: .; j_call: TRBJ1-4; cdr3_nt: TGTGCCAGCAGCTTAAAACAATTAAATGAAAAACTGTTTTTT; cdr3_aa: CASSLKQLNEKLFF
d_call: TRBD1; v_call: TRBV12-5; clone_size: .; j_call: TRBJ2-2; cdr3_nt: TGTGCTAGTGGTAATGGTAGGAATCAGGGGGCCTGGGGCACCGGGGAGCTGTTTTTT; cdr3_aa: CASGNGRNQGAWGTGELFF
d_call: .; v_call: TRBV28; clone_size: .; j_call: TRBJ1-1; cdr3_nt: TGTGCCAGCAGTTCCCCAGGGGCCCCCGGAAGGTACACTGAAGCTTTCTTT; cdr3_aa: CASSSPGAPGRYTEAFF
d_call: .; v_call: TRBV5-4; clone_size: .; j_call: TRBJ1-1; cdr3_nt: TGTGCCAGCAGCTTGAAATTATTGAACACTGAAGCTTTCTTT; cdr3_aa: CASSLKLLNTEAFF
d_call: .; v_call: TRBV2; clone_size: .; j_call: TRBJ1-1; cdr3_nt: TGTGCCAGCAGTTTCCAGACTGAAGCTTTCTTT; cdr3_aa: CASSFQTEAFF
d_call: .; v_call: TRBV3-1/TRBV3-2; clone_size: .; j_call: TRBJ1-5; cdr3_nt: TGTGCCAGCAGCCAAGGATGGGGAAGGGGCGGCAATCAGCCCCAGCATTTT; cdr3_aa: CASSQGWGRGGNQPQHF
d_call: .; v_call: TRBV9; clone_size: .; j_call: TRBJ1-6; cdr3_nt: TGTGCCAGCAGCGTAGCTGGGACGGCACCCCTCCACTTT; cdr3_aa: CASSVAGTAPLHF
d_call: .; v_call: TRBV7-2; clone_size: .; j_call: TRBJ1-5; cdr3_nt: TGTGCCAGCAGCTTGCAAACAGGGAACAATCAGCCCCAGCATTTT; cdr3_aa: CASSLQTGNNQPQHF
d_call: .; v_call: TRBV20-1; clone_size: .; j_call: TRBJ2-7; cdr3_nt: TGCAGTGCTAGCTCTACTTACGAGCAGTACTTC; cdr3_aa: CSASSTYEQYF
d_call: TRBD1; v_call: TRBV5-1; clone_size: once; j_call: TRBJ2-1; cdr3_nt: TGCGCCAGTGCCCTTAGGACAGGGTACAATGAGCAGTTCTTC; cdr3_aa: CASALRTGYNEQFF
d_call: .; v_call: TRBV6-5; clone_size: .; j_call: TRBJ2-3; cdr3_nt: TGTGCCAGCAGTTCAGCGGCTAGCACAGATACGCAGTATTTT; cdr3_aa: CASSSAASTDTQYF
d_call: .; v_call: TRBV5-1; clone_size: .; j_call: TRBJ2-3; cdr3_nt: TGCGCCAGCAGCTTGTCCGTGGGAGCGGCAGATACGCAGTATTTT; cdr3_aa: CASSLSVGAADTQYF
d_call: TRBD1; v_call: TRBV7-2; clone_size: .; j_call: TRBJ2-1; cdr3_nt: TGTGCCAGCAGCTTAGTAGGGGGCTACAATGGGCAGTTCTTC; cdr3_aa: CASSLVGGYNGQFF
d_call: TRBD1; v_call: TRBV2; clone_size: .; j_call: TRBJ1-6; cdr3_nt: TGTGCCAGCAGGGACAGGACAGGGAATTCACCCCTCCACTTT; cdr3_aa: CASRDRTGNSPLHF
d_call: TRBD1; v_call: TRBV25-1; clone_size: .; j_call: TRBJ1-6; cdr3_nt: TGTGCCAGCAGTGGGACAGGGGGAGCACCCCTCCACTTT; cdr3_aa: CASSGTGGAPLHF
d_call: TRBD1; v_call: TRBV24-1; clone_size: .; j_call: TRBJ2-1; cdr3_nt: TGTGCCACCGGGGACAGGGGTGGTCTCAATGAGCAGTTCTTC; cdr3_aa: CATGDRGGLNEQFF
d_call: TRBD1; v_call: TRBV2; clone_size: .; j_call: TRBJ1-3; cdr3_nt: TGTGCCAGCAGGGACAGGAGCTCTGGAAACACCATATATTTT; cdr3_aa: CASRDRSSGNTIYF
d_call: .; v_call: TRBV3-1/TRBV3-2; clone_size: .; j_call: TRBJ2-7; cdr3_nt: TGTGCCAGCAGCCAAGCACCCCTAGCGCCTTACTACGAGCAGTACTTC; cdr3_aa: CASSQAPLAPYYEQYF
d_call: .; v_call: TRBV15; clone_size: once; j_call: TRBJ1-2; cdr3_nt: TGTGCCACCAGCCCTACGGACATATCTGGCTACACCTTC; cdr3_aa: CATSPTDISGYTF
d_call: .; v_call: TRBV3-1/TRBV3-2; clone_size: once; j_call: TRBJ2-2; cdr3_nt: TGTGCCAGCAGCCAAGAGTTGAAGCTGTTTTTT; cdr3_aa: CASSQELKLFF
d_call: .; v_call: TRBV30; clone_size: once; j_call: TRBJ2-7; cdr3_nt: TGTGCCTGGAGTGTAGGGCAGACCTACGAGCAGTACTTC; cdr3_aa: CAWSVGQTYEQYF
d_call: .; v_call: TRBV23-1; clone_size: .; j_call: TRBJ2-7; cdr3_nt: TGCGCCAGCAGTCAATCTTACGGGGAAGAGGAAACCGAGCAGTACTTC; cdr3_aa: CASSQSYGEEETEQYF
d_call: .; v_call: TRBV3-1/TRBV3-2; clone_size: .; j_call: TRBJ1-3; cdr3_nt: TGTGCCAGCAGCCAACGGGGATATGGAAACACCATATATTTT; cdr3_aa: CASSQRGYGNTIYF
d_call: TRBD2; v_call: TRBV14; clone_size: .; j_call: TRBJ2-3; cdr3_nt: TGTGCCAGCAGCCAAGGCACGAGCGGGAGGGCCTTAAGGACAGATACGCAGTATTTT; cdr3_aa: CASSQGTSGRALRTDTQYF